These 5 T cell receptor beta chains came from one sample sequenced in a study of cytomegalovirus exposure and HLA in healthy donors. 13 Jbeta primers and 60 Vbeta primers were used for the PCR. Sequencing was performed with immunoSEQ multiplex PCR; in TCRdb, only in-frame clones are kept and a portion is missing. The sample records 120,000 or so clones, roughly 80% being singletons. The specimen was PBMCs. The receptors here all came from a man aged 30-40 years in good health and CMV-seronegative.

The chain joins TRBV5-4 to TRBJ1-1; D is ambiguous. Trimming took off 1 base at V and 6 bases at J, with 4 bases between the two ends. Germline V gene lookup returns CDR1 SGHNT and CDR2 YYREEE (reference sequence). This CDR3 contains 11 residues. CDR3 sequence (DNA): TGTGCCAGCAGCTTGCAGGCTGAAGCTTTCTTT. Residues: CASSLQAEAFF.

This clone was observed a few times. The V gene is TRBV14, the J gene TRBJ1-2, with D maybe TRBD1 (6 bases). The ends were cut back, 2 bases at V and 7 bases at J, with 11 bases in the middle. Germline V gene sequence: CDR1 SGHDN, CDR2 FVKESK. The CDR3 totals 13 residues. DNA for the CDR3: TGTGCCAGCAGCCAATCAGGGGCTGGTGGCTACACCTTC. Amino acid sequence: CASSQSGAGGYTF.

The CDR3 DNA reads TGTGCCAGCAGCCATCCTAGACAGGAGTATAATTCACCCCTCCACTTT. As protein: CASSHPRQEYNSPLHF. The chain combines TRBV4-2 with TRBJ1-6; possible D gene TRBD1, 6 bases. The CDR3 has 16 amino acids. V was trimmed by 3 bases and J by 4 bases, leaving 13 bases between them. Germline V gene data show CDR1 as LGHNA and CDR2 as YNFKEQ.

The chain has TRBV5-1 and TRBJ2-5; D may be TRBD2 (7 bases). V lost 0 bases to trimming and J lost 2 bases, with 11 bases between them. The CDR3 runs 15 residues. Germline V gene data show CDR1 as SGHRS and CDR2 as YFSETQ. CDR3 protein: CASSLGGGVQETQYF. The CDR3 DNA reads as TGCGCCAGCAGCTTGGGGGGGGGCGTACAAGAGACCCAGTACTTC.

The chain uses TRBV10-3 and TRBJ2-7; weak D call: TRBD1 (6 bases). Germline V gene sequence: CDR1 ENHRY, CDR2 SYGVKD. Trimming stripped 2 bases from V and 4 bases from J, with 15 bases between. This CDR3 has 15 amino acids. The CDR3 loop is CAISEVTGSPYEQYF. CDR3 sequence (DNA): TGTGCCATCAGTGAGGTAACAGGGAGTCCTTACGAGCAGTACTTC.